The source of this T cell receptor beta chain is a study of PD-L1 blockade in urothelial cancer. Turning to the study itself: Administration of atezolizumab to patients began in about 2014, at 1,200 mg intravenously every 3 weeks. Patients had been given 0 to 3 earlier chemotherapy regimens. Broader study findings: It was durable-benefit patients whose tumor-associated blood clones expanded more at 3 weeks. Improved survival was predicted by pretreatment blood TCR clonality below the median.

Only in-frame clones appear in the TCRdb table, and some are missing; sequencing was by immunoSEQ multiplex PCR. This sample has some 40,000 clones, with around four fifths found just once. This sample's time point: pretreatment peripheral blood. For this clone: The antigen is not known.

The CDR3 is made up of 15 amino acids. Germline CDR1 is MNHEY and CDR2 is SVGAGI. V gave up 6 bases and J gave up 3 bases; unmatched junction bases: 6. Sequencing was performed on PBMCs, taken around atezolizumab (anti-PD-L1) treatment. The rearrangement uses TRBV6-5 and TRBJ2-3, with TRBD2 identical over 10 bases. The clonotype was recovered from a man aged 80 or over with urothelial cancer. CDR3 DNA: TGTGCCAGCAGGAACCTAGCGGGAGAAACAGATACGCAGTATTTT. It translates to CASRNLAGETDTQYF.